Listed here is a single T cell receptor (beta chain). The data belong to a study of cytomegalovirus exposure and HLA in healthy donors. Trimming shortened V by 6 bases and J by 0 bases, and 8 bases separated the two germline ends. The V gene's germline CDR1 is KGHSH and CDR2 LQKENI. The CDR3 length is 13 residues. The study ran its PCR with 60 Vbeta and 13 Jbeta primers. Generated by immunoSEQ multiplex PCR, the TCRdb table keeps only in-frame clones and is missing some. The sample consists of about 93,000 clones, around 77% of them appearing once. The chain recombines TRBV18 with TRBJ2-5, with unresolved D. This clonotype was obtained from a man aged 25 to 40 in good health and CMV-seronegative. Sequenced sample: PBMCs. The CDR3 sequence: CASSTDYQETQYF. The CDR3 DNA reads as TGTGCCAGCTCGACCGACTACCAAGAGACCCAGTACTTC.